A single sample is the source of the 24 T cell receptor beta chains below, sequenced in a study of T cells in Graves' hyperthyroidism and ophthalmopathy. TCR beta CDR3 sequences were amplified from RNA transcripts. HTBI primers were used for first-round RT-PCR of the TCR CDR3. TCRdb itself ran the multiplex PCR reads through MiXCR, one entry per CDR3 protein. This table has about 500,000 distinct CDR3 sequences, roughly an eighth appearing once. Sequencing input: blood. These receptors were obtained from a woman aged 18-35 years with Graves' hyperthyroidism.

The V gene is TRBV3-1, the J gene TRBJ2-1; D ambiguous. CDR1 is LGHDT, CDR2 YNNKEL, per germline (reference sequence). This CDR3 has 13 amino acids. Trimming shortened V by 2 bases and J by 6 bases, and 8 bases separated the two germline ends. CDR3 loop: CASSQSRVNEQFF. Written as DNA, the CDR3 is TGTGCCAGCAGCCAATCTCGGGTCAATGAGCAGTTCTTC.

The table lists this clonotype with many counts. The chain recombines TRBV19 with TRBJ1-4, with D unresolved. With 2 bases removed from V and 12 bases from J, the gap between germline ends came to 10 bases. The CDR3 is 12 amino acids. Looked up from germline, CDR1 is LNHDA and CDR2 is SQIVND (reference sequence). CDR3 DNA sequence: TGTGCCAGTAGTATAATAAGGGATGAACTGTTTTTT. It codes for CASSIIRDELFF.

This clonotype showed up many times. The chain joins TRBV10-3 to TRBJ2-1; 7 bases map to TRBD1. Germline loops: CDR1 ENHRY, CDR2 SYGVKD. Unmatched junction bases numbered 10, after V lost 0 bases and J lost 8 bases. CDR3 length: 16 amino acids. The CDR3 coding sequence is TGTGCCATCAGTGAGTCAACAGGGGATGTCCTCTATGAGCAGTTCTTC. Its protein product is CAISESTGDVLYEQFF.

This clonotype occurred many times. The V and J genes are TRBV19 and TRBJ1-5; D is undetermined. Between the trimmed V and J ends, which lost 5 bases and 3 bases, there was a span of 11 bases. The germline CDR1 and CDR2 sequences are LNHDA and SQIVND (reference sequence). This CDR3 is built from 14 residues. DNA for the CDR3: TGTGCCAGTAGTCTTGACAACCCCAATCAGCCCCAGCATTTT. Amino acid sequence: CASSLDNPNQPQHF.

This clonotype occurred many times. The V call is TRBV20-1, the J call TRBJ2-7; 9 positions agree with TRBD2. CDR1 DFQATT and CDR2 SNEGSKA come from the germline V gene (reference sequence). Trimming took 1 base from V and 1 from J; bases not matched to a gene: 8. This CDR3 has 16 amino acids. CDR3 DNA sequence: TGCAGTGCTAGAGTGTTAGCGGGAGACCGGTCCTACGAGCAGTACGTC. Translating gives CSARVLAGDRSYEQYV.

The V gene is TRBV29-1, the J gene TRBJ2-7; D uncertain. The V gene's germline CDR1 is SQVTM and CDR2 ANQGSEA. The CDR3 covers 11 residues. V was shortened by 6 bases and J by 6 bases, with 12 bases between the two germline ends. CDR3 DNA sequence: TGCAGCGTGCTCAATTCCGGCGAGCAGTACGTC. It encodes CSVLNSGEQYV.

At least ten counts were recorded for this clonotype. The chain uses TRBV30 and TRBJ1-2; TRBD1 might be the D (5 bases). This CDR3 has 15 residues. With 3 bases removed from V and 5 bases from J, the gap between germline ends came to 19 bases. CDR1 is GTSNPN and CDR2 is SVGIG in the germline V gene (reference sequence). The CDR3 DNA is TGTGCCTGGAGAGGGAAGGGGAGCCCTTCATATGGCTACACCTTC. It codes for CAWRGKGSPSYGYTF. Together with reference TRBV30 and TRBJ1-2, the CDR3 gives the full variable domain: SQTIHQWPATLVQPVGSPLSLECTVEGTSNPNLYWYRQAAGRGLQLLFYSVGIGQISSEVPQNLSASRPQDRQFILSSKKLLLSDSGFYLCAWRGKGSPSYGYTFGSGTRLTVV.

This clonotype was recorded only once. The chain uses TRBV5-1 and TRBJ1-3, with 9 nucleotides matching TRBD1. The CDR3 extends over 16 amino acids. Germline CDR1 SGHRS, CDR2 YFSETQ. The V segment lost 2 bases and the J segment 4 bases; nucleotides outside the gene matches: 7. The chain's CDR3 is CASSFEQGASGNTIYF. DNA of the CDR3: TGCGCCAGCAGCTTTGAACAGGGGGCCAGCGGAAACACCATATATTTT.

The CDR3 nucleotides read TGTGCCAGCAGCTTGGCCGAGACAGGGCAGGGGAATGAGCAGTTCTTC. It yields the protein CASSLAETGQGNEQFF. The chain recombines TRBV5-8 with TRBJ2-1; TRBD1 matches 7 bases. V was clipped by 0 bases and J by 7 bases; unmatched bases: 10. Germline CDR1 SGHTS, CDR2 YDEGEE. CDR3 size: 16 residues.

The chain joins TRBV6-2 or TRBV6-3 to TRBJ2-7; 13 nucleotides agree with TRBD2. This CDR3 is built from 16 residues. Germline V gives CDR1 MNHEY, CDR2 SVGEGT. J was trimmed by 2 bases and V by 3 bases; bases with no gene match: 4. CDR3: CASSYGTSGTPYEQYF. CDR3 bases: TGTGCCAGCAGTTATGGGACTAGCGGGACCCCCTACGAGCAGTACTTC.

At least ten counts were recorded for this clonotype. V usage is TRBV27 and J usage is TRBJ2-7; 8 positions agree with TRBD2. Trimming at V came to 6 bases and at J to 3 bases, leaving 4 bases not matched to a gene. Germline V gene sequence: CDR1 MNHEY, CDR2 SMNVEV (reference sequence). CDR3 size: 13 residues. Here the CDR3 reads CASSPGGGYEQYF. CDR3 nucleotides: TGTGCCAGCAGCCCGGGGGGGGGCTACGAGCAGTACTTC.

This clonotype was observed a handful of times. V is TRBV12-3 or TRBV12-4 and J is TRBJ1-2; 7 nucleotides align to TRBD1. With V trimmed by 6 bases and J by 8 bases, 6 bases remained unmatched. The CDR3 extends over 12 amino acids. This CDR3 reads CASSEGARGYTF. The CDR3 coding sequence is TGTGCCAGCAGCGAGGGGGCGCGGGGCTACACCTTC.

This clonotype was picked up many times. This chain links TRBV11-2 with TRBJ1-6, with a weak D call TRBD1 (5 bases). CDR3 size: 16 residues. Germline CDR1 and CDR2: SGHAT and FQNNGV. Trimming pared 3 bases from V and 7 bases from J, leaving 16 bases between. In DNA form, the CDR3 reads TGTGCCAGCAGCTTCGCCACACGACAGAGCAATTCACCCCTCCACTTT. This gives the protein CASSFATRQSNSPLHF.

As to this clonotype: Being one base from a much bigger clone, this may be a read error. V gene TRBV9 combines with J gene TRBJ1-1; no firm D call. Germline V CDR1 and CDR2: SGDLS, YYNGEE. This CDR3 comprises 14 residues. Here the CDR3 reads CASSVRTENIEAFF. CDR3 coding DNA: TGTGCCAGCAGCGTGAGGACGGAGAACATTGAAGCTTTCTTT.

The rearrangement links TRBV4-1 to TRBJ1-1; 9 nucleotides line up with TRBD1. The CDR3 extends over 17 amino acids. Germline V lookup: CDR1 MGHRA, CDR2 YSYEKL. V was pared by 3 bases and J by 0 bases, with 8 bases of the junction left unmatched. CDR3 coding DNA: TGCGCCAGCAGCCATTCTCTTGGACAGGGGTTGAACACTGAAGCTTTCTTT. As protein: CASSHSLGQGLNTEAFF.

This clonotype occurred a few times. The CDR3 DNA reads TGCAGTGCTAGAGGGGACAGGGCAGTTGTGGTTGAGCAGTTCTTC. Its protein product is CSARGDRAVVVEQFF. This rearrangement joins TRBV20-1 to TRBJ2-1, with TRBD1 matching 9 bases. Trimming at V came to 1 base and at J to 9 bases, leaving 10 bases not matched to a gene. This CDR3 has 15 residues. The germline CDR1 and CDR2 sequences are DFQATT and SNEGSKA (reference sequence).

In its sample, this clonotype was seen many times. This CDR3 is CASSVYRYSNQPQHF. Here the CDR3 DNA reads TGTGCCAGCAGTGTTTACAGGTATAGCAATCAGCCCCAGCATTTT. This sequence joins TRBV2 and TRBJ1-5; D perhaps matches TRBD1 (5 bases). This CDR3 has 15 amino acids. The V gene lost 4 bases and the J gene lost 0 bases, with 10 bases spanning the gap. Germline CDR1 reads SNHLY; CDR2 reads FYNNEI.

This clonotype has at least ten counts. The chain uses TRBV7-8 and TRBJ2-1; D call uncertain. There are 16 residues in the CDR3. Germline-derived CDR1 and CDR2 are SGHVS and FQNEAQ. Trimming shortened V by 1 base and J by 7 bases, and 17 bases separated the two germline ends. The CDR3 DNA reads TGTGCCAGCAGCTTAGGGTACGCGGTGGGAAGAAATGAGCAGTTCTTC. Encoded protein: CASSLGYAVGRNEQFF.

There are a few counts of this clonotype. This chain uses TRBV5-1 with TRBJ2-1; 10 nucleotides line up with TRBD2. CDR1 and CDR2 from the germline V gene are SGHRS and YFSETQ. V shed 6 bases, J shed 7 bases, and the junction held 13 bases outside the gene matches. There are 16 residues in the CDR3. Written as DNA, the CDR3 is TGCGCCAGCATGACTAGCGGGCTCATAAGCGGTAATGAGCAGTTCTTC. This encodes CASMTSGLISGNEQFF.

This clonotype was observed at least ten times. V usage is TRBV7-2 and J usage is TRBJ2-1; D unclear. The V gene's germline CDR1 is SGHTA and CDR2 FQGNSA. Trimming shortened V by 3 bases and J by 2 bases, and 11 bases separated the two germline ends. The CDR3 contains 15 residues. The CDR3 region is CASSFLEMTYNEQFF. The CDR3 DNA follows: TGTGCCAGCAGCTTCCTAGAAATGACCTACAATGAGCAGTTCTTC.

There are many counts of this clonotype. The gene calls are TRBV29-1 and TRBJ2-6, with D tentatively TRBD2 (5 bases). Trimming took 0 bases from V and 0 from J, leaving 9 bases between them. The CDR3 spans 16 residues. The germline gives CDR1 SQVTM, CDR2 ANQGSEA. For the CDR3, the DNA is TGCAGCGTTGAAGATCCAGCGGTCTCTGGGGCCAACGTCCTGACTTTC. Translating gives CSVEDPAVSGANVLTF.

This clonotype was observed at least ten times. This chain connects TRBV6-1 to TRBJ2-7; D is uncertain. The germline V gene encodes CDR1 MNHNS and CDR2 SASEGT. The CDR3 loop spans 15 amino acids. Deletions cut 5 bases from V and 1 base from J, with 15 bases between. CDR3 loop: CASSSKSDGSYEQYV. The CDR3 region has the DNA TGTGCCAGCAGTTCAAAGAGCGACGGGTCCTACGAGCAGTACGTC.

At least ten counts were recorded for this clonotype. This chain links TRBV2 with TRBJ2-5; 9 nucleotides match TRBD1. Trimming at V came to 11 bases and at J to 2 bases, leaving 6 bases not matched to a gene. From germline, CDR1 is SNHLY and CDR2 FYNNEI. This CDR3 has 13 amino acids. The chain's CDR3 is CALQGAWQETQYF. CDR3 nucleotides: TGTGCCCTACAGGGGGCTTGGCAAGAGACCCAGTACTTC.

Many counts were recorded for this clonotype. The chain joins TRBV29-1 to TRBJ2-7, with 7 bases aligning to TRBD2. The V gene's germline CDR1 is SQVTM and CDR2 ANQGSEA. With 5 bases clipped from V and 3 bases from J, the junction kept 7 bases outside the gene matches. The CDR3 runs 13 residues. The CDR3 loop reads CSVIPGGGYEQYF. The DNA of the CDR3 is TGCAGCGTTATCCCGGGGGGAGGCTACGAGCAGTACTTC.